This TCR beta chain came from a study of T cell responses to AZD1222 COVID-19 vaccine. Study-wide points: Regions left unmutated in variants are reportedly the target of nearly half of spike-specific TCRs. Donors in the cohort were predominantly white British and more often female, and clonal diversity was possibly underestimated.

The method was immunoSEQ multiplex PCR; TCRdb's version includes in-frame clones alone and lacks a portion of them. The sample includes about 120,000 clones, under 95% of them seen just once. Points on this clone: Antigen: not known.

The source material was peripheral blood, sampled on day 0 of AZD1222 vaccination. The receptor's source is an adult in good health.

Here the CDR3 reads CSVSQGSAYEQYF. In nucleotides, the CDR3 is TGCAGCGTATCACAGGGGTCGGCCTACGAGCAGTACTTC. The genes are TRBV29-1 and TRBJ2-7, with 7 bases identical to TRBD1. There are 13 residues in the CDR3. Losses at the gene ends were 6 bases for V and 2 bases for J; bases not matched to a gene: 7. The V gene's germline CDR1 is SQVTM and CDR2 ANQGSEA.